The sequence of this TCR beta chain was determined in a study of shared T cell receptors in the human thymus. TCRdb keeps only in-frame clones here, not all; method: immunoSEQ multiplex PCR. The sample holds under 700,000 clones, approximately 80% seen once. These data were also reused for a study on human thymus T cells. In that study: Having corrective surgery for congenital heart defects, healthy Finnish infants were the ones who donated. Resections removed during corrective heart surgery provided the thymus tissue used. Seemingly biased V and J gene usage marked thymic and blood repertoires.

The receptor's source is a boy under two years old with a congenital heart defect. What was sequenced was thymocytes.

CDR3 nucleotide sequence: TGCGCCAGCAGATCAGGCCGCGAGCAGTACTTC. Protein sequence: CASRSGREQYF. The gene calls are TRBV5-1 and TRBJ2-7, with D unclear. Germline values: CDR1 SGHRS, CDR2 YFSETQ. Trimming took 5 bases from V and 6 from J, leaving 9 bases between them. The CDR3 extends over 11 amino acids.